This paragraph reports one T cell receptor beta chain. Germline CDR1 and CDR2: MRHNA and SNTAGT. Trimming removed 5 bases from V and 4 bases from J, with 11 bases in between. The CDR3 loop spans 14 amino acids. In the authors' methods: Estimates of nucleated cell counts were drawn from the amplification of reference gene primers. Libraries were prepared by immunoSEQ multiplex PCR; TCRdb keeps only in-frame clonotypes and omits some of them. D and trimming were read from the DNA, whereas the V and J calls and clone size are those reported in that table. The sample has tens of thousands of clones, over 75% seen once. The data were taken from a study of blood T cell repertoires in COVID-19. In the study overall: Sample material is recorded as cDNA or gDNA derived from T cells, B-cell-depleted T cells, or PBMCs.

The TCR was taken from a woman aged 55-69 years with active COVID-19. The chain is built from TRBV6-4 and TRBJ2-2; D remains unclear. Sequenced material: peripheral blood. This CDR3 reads CASSQSAFTGELFF. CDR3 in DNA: TGTGCCAGCAGTCAATCTGCGTTCACCGGGGAGCTGTTTTTT.